The rows below give T cell receptor beta chains drawn from one sample of a study of T cells after yellow fever vaccination. TCRdb passed the 5' RACE reads through MiXCR, listing each CDR3 protein once. Seen here are about 340,000 distinct CDR3 sequences, about 12% observed once, and the top ten hold around 3%. Sequencing was performed on CD4+ T cells sorted from PBMCs, taken 15 days after the yellow fever booster vaccination. These TCRs come from a man younger than 35 who received the YFV17D yellow fever vaccine. Both conserved end residues are part of each CDR3.

V gene	CDR3 length	J gene	CDR3 protein
TRBV5-5	12	TRBJ2-3	CASSLRGGTQYF
TRBV11-2	17	TRBJ2-3	CASSPHSVPGGADTQYF
TRBV12-3/TRBV12-4	14	TRBJ1-2	CASSPSVGGPGYTF
TRBV2	12	TRBJ2-1	CASDGQGTEQFF
TRBV5-1	13	TRBJ1-1	CASQTGMNTEAFF
TRBV12-3/TRBV12-4	13	TRBJ2-3	CASKLTHSDTQYF
TRBV5-5	15	TRBJ2-1	CASSLEGWTYNEQFF
TRBV28	15	TRBJ2-1	CASSSDRGLDNEQFF
TRBV5-1	13	TRBJ1-2	CASTLSGEGGYTF
TRBV11-2	13	TRBJ1-5	CASSRDRVGPQHF
TRBV27	16	TRBJ1-4	CASSFTGGATNEKLFF
TRBV7-2	14	TRBJ1-3	CASSLGISGNTIYF
TRBV4-1	13	TRBJ2-1	CASSQDLRYEQFF
TRBV7-2	13	TRBJ2-5	CASRLGGQETQYF
TRBV6-4	13	TRBJ2-3	CASSATSTDTQYF
TRBV9	12	TRBJ2-2	CASSVGPGELFF
TRBV7-9	14	TRBJ2-7	CASSLGTGEGEQYF
TRBV2	14	TRBJ2-3	CASRGDSFTDTQYF
TRBV20-1	14	TRBJ2-3	CSASRGLASVTQYF
TRBV7-9	14	TRBJ2-2	CASSWGQGAGELFF
TRBV30	15	TRBJ1-6	CAWSVPDREGSPLHF
TRBV3-1	15	TRBJ2-5	CASSQDNRAGETQYF
TRBV3-1	14	TRBJ1-1	CASSQLTGGTEAFF
TRBV2	13	TRBJ1-4	CATWTASNEKLFF
TRBV4-1	14	TRBJ1-1	CASSLITVNTEAFF
TRBV21-1	16	TRBJ1-2	CASSNRVSGPAYGYTF
TRBV5-1	16	TRBJ1-3	CASSLGWGSSGNTIYF